By sample share, the clone carrying this T cell receptor delta chain is large. Within the sample, other DNA sequences also encode this same CDR3. This CDR3 is 19 amino acids long. CDR1 GEAIGNYY and CDR2 EKD come from the germline V gene. With V trimmed by 4 bases and J by 0 bases, 17 bases remained unmatched. TCRdb re-called the RT-PCR reads through CATT. The sample has about 1,400 delta-chain clones, around 6.7% seen once; the top ten hold 45% to 70%. The data are from a study of gamma-delta T cells after stem cell transplantation. This TCR came from a human donor. It is not recorded whose cells these are; they may come from a transplant donor. The rearrangement uses TRDV2 and TRDJ1; 9 bases fit TRDD3. The sequencing input was gamma-delta T cells. CDR3 loop: CACDPLPVLGDPYTDKLIF. CDR3 in DNA: TGTGCCTGTGATCCTCTTCCCGTACTGGGGGACCCGTACACCGATAAACTCATCTTT.